This TCR beta chain stems from a study of T-cell memory formation after mild COVID-19 (dated by TCRdb to the early 2020s). Broadly, across the study: TCR sequence clusters from the two donors were largely donor specific. In a couple of donors, T-cell clones that expanded and contracted after mild COVID-19 were followed by sequencing TCRalpha and TCRbeta repertoires longitudinally. Two young, previously healthy adult volunteers, one female and one male, were included in the cohort. What the study reported, not specific to this receptor: Clones contracting from day 15 to 85 had balanced CD4/CD8 phenotypes, while a second wave expanding from day 15 to 37 was biased towards CD4+. SARS-CoV-2 specificity of the second-wave clones peaking on day 37 was not confirmed. Some responding clones were found in pre-infection memory, which suggests that pre-existing cross-reactive memory T cells took part in the SARS-CoV-2 response. Contracting CD4+ clones were located mainly in the CM and EM memory subsets, whereas CD8+ clones were found to be enriched in EMRA. The study included only a couple of mild cases, and larger cohorts that include severe cases with pre-infection samples were judged to be necessary.

Ficoll-Paque density gradient centrifugation was used to isolate PBMCs. The CDR3 runs 17 residues from the cysteine to the phenylalanine. Only the CDR3 region is kept as DNA, spanning 51 bases read in frame from base 1. V is pared back by 9 bases and J by 0 bases, with 18 bases lying between the germline termini. CDR1 ENHRY and CDR2 SYGVKD were looked up in the germline V gene. Sequencing used an Illumina NovaSeq 6000. Using 5'RACE with constant-segment primers, TCRalpha and TCRbeta cDNA libraries were constructed, with sample barcodes and unique molecular identifiers added in the process. Trizol reagent was used to extract RNA from every sample. The libraries were amplified in two PCR steps, and the second step added a second sample barcode and Illumina TruSeq adapters. Libraries were sequenced on an Illumina NovaSeq with 2 x 150 bp paired-end reads. As for the original processing: The reads were demultiplexed and collapsed into UMI-guided consensus sequences using migec v1.2.7. Using mixcr v2.1.11, UMI consensuses were aligned to TRA and TRB V and J templates and then assembled into clonotypes. A clonotype was counted as expanded or contracted only if both edgeR and NoisET called the change significant, with noise models trained on biological replicates. For edgeR calls, the cutoffs were a false discovery rate-adjusted p below 0.01 and a log2 fold-change threshold of 1. As an exploratory analysis of dynamics, max-normalized trajectories of the 1000 most abundant clonotypes were examined with PCA combined with hierarchical clustering. Separately sequenced CD4+ and CD8+ repertoires were used to assign a CD4 or CD8 phenotype to each responding clone. TCRdb reran the public reads through fastp at Q25 and MiXCR, keeping productive beta chains. Rows with one shared CDR3 protein collapse into an entry with the most common genes and DNA. TCRdb, not the original authors, processed these V and J calls. The sample records roughly 400,000 distinct CDR3 sequences, under 20% of which are singletons. 20% to 25% of the sample belongs to the ten largest clones.

This clonotype has just a few counts. The antigen it binds to is not known. No qualities accompany the bases; no much larger clone lies one base away. Source material: PBMCs or a T cell subset sorted from them (not recorded which). Recombination linked TRBV10-3 to TRBJ2-6; a weak D assignment points to TRBD1 (6 bases agree). This clonotype was sampled from a man between 18 and 35 years old who had mild COVID-19 (a few samples of this study predate the infection). The sample titles of this study are shuffled in the database, so cell type and time point are left out; the donor was told from shared clones. The sequenced DNA: TGTGCCATAATGGCAACCCAGGGGCGCTCTGGGGCCAACGTCCTGACTTTC. It encodes CAIMATQGRSGANVLTF.